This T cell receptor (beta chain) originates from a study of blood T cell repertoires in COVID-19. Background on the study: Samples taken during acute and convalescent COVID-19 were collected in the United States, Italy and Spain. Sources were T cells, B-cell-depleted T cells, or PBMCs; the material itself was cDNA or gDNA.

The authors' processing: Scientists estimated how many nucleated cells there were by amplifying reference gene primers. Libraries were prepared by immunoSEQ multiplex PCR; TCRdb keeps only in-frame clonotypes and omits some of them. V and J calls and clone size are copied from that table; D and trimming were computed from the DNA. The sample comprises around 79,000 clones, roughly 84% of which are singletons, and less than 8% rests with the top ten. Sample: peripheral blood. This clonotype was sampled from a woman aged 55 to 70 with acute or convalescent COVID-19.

Written as DNA, the CDR3 is TGTGCCATCAGTGAACGGGGAGAGACCCAGTACTTC. This encodes CAISERGETQYF. The gene calls are TRBV10-3 and TRBJ2-5; tentative D call: TRBD2 (5 bases). CDR3 size: 12 residues. V gave up 3 bases and J gave up 4 bases, with 6 bases separating them. Germline V CDR1 and CDR2: ENHRY, SYGVKD.